This T cell receptor (beta chain) emerged from a study of cytomegalovirus exposure and HLA in healthy donors. A roughly 120-subject validation cohort, separate from the approximately 670-subject first cohort, supplied the donors. TCRdb's copy holds only in-frame clones and misses some; the assay was immunoSEQ multiplex PCR. In the table there are 250,000 to 300,000 clones, around 91% of which are singletons. CDR3 length: 14 residues. CDR1 and CDR2 (germline): MNHNS, SASEGT. The germline V and J ends were trimmed by 3 bases and 0 bases, with 6 bases remaining between them. The chain links TRBV6-1 to TRBJ1-3, with D unclear. Sequencing was carried out using PBMCs. The receptor was derived from a woman aged 18-30 years in good health and CMV-seronegative. The DNA for the CDR3 is TGTGCCAGCAGTGATGTCCGCTCTGGAAACACCATATATTTT. Amino acids: CASSDVRSGNTIYF.